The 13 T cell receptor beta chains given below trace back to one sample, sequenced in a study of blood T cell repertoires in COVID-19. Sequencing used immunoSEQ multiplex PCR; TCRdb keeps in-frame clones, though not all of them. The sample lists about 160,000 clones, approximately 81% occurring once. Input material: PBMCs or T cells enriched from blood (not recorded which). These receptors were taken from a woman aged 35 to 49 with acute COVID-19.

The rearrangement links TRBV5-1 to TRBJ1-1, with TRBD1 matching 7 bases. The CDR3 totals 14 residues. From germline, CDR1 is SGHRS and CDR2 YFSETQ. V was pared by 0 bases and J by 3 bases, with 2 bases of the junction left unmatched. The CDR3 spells CASSLGQGHTEAFF. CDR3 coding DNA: TGCGCCAGCAGCTTGGGACAGGGCCACACTGAAGCTTTCTTT.

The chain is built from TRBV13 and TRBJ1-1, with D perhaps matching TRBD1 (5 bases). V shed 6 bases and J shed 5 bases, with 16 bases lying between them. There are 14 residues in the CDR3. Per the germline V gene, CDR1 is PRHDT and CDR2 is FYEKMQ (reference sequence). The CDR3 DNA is TGTGCCAGCAGGGGTACAGGCGACATAACTGAAGCTTTCTTT. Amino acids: CASRGTGDITEAFF.

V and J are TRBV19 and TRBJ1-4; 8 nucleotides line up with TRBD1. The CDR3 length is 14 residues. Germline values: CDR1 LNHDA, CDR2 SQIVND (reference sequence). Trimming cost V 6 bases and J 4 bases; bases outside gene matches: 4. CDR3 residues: CASRDRAGNEKLFF. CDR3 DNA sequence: TGTGCCAGTAGGGACAGGGCGGGTAATGAAAAACTGTTTTTT.

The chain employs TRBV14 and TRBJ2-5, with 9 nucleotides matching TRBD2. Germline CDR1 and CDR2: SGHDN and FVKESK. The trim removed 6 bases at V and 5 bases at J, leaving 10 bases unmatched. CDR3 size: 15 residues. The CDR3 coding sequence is TGTGCCAGCAGTCCCTTTATAGCGGGAGTGGAGACCCAGTACTTC. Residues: CASSPFIAGVETQYF.

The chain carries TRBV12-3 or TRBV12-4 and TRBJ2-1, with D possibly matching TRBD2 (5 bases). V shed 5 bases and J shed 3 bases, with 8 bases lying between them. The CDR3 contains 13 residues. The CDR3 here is CASSSRDYNEQFF. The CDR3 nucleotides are TGTGCCAGCAGTAGTCGGGACTACAATGAGCAGTTCTTC.

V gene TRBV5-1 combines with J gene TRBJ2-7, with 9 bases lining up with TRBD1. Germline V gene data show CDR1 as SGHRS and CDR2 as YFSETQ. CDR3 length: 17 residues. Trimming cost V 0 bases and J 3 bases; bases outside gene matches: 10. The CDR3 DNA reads TGCGCCAGCAGCTTGGCCGTTGAGTGGACAGGGGTCTACGAGCAGTACTTC. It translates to CASSLAVEWTGVYEQYF.

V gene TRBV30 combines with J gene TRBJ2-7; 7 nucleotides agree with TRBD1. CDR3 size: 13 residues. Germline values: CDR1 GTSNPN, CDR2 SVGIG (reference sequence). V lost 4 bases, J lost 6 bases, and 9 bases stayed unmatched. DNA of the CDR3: TGTGCCTGGAATGAACACAGGGGCGGCGAGCAGTACTTC. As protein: CAWNEHRGGEQYF.

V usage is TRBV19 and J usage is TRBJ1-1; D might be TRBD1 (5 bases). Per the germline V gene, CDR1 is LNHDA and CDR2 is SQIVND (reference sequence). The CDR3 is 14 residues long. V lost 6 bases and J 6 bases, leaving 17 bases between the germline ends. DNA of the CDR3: TGTGCCAGTAGCCAGGACACCTTATTACCTGAAGCTTTCTTT. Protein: CASSQDTLLPEAFF.

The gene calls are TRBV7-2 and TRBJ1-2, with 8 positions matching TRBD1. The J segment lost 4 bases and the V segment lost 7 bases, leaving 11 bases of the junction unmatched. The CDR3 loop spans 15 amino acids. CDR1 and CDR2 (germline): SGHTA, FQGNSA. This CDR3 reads CASNPTGTGPYGYTF. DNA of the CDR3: TGTGCCAGCAACCCCACCGGGACAGGCCCCTATGGCTACACCTTC.

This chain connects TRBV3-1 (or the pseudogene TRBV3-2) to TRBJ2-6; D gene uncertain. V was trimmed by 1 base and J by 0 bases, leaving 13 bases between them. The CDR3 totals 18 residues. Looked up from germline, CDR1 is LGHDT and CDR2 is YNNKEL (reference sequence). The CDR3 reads CASSQVSGPASGANVLTF. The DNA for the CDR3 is TGTGCCAGCAGCCAAGTATCTGGGCCTGCCTCTGGGGCCAACGTCCTGACTTTC.

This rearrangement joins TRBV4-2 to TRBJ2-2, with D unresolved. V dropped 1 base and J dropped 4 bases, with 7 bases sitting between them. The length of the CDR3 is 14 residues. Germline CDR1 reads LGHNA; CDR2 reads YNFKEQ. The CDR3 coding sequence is TGTGCCAGCAGCCAAGTGACAATCACCGGGGAGCTGTTTTTT. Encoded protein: CASSQVTITGELFF.

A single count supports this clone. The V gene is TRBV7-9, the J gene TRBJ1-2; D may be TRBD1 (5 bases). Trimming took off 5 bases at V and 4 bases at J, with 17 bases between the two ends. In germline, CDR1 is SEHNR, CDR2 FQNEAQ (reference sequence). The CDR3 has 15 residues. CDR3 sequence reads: CASSILTAPGYGYTF. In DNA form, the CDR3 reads TGTGCCAGCAGCATTTTGACAGCCCCAGGCTATGGCTACACCTTC.

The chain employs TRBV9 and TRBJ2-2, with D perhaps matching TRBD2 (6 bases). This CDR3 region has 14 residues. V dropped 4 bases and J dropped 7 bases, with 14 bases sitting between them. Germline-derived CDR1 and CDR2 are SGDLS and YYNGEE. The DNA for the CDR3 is TGTGCCAGCAGCCTGGGGGGTAAGGGCGGGGAGCTGTTTTTT. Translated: CASSLGGKGGELFF.